The 10 T cell receptor beta chains reported below all come from one sample, sequenced in a study of cytotoxic CD8 clonotypes in ibrutinib-treated CLL. Measured with immunoSEQ multiplex PCR; TCRdb has only the in-frame clones, and not every one. The sample holds about 160,000 clones; about 80% are singletons and the top ten take around 4.5%. This material consisted of PBMCs, taken after 24 months of ibrutinib treatment. These receptors originate from a human donor with chronic lymphocytic leukemia.

J is TRBJ2-1 and V is TRBV25-1; 11 nucleotides line up with TRBD2. CDR3 size: 17 residues. V lost 4 bases and J lost 6; bases outside the gene matches: 11. Germline V gives CDR1 MGHDK, CDR2 SYGVNS. Here the CDR3 reads CASSAIAGGPSLNEQFF. DNA for the CDR3: TGTGCCAGCAGTGCAATAGCGGGAGGGCCCTCCCTCAATGAGCAGTTCTTC.

Only one count was recorded for this clone. This chain joins TRBV7-2 and TRBJ2-3; D may correspond to TRBD1 or TRBD2 (5 bases each). Germline V lookup: CDR1 SGHTA, CDR2 FQGNSA. V was trimmed by 5 bases and J by 2 bases, leaving 14 bases between them. This CDR3 has 15 residues. The CDR3: CASSPALGTTDTQYF. For the CDR3, the DNA is TGTGCCAGCAGCCCGGCATTGGGGACCACAGATACGCAGTATTTT.

The CDR3 region is CASSIKSNYGYTF. In DNA, the CDR3 is TGTGCCAGTAGTATAAAAAGTAACTATGGCTACACCTTC. The J gene is TRBJ1-2, the V gene TRBV19; the D is unclear. CDR1 is LNHDA and CDR2 is SQIVND in the germline V gene (reference sequence). V was cut by 2 bases and J by 1 base, with 5 bases left in between. The CDR3 totals 13 residues.

The chain links TRBV9 to TRBJ2-1; D may match TRBD1 or TRBD2 (5 bases each). The CDR3 contains 16 residues. V lost 1 base and J 2 bases, leaving 13 bases between the germline ends. From germline, CDR1 is SGDLS and CDR2 YYNGEE. The CDR3 DNA sequence: TGTGCCAGCAGCGTATGGGACCGACCTCCCTACAATGAGCAGTTCTTC. Translation: CASSVWDRPPYNEQFF.

The chain employs TRBV9 and TRBJ1-3; a weak D match, TRBD1 (6 bases). CDR3 length: 17 amino acids. With 3 bases removed from V and 0 bases from J, the gap between germline ends came to 16 bases. Germline-derived CDR1 and CDR2 are SGDLS and YYNGEE. For the CDR3, the DNA is TGTGCCAGCAGCGGGTACAGGGTGCAAAGCTCTGGAAACACCATATATTTT. Translated, it gives CASSGYRVQSSGNTIYF.

The rearrangement joins TRBV7-8 to TRBJ1-1; D not resolved. V was clipped by 5 bases and J by 1 base, with 8 bases between them. Germline lookup yields CDR1 SGHVS and CDR2 FQNEAQ. The CDR3 runs to 13 residues. Written as DNA, the CDR3 is TGTGCCAGCAGCCCCCTGAAGAACACTGAAGCTTTCTTT. This codes for CASSPLKNTEAFF.

The genes are TRBV7-2 and TRBJ2-6; D gene unclear. This CDR3 has 16 residues. CDR1 SGHTA and CDR2 FQGNSA come from the germline V gene. V was clipped by 2 bases and J by 0 bases, with 8 bases between them. In DNA form, the CDR3 reads TGTGCCAGCAGCTTACCCGGAGCCTCTGGGGCCAACGTCCTGACTTTC. Amino acid sequence: CASSLPGASGANVLTF.

The chain joins TRBV7-3 to TRBJ2-5; 7 nucleotides agree with TRBD2. The CDR3 runs 16 residues. Trimming removed 2 bases from V and 2 bases from J; junction bases left unmatched: 8. The V gene's germline CDR1 is SGHTA and CDR2 FQGTGA. As DNA, the CDR3 is TGTGCCAGCAGCTTATTAGGAGGGAGGGTACAAGAGACCCAGTACTTC. Protein product: CASSLLGGRVQETQYF. The full variable domain, with the rest looked up from reference TRBV7-3 and TRBJ2-5, is GAGVSQTPSNKVTEKGKYVELRCDPISGHTALYWYRQSLGQGPEFLIYFQGTGAADDSGLPNDRFFAVRPEGSVSTLKIQRTERGDSAVYLCASSLLGGRVQETQYFGPGTRLLVL.

This sequence joins TRBV6-6 and TRBJ1-4, with 7 bases identical to TRBD1. V lost 5 bases and J lost 5; bases outside the gene matches: 2. The CDR3 runs 13 residues. The germline gives CDR1 MNHNY, CDR2 SVGAGI (reference sequence). For the CDR3, the DNA is TGTGCCAGCAGTAGGACAGGCAATGAAAAACTGTTTTTT. It translates to CASSRTGNEKLFF.

This sequence joins TRBV11-2 and TRBJ2-7; D tentatively fits TRBD1 or TRBD2 (5 bases each). The CDR3 sequence is 11 residues long. The germline V gene has CDR1 SGHAT and CDR2 FQNNGV. Deletions cut 8 bases from V and 3 bases from J, with 8 bases between. Here the CDR3 reads CASGDLYEQYF. CDR3 bases: TGTGCCAGCGGGGACCTCTACGAGCAGTACTTC. Complete variable domain (other parts from reference TRBV11-2 and TRBJ2-7): EAGVAQSPRYKIIEKRQSVAFWCNPISGHATLYWYQQILGQGPKLLIQFQNNGVVDDSQLPKDRFSAERLKGVDSTLKIQPAKLEDSAVYLCASGDLYEQYFGPGTRLTVT.